Here is one T cell receptor beta chain with its context. V was pared by 4 bases and J by 4 bases, with 8 bases of the junction left unmatched. The CDR3 extends over 15 amino acids. Per the germline V gene, CDR1 is SGHRS and CDR2 is YFSETQ. Primers: 60 Vbeta forward and 13 Jbeta reverse. Sequencing used immunoSEQ multiplex PCR; TCRdb keeps in-frame clones, though not all of them. The repertoire consists of roughly 70,000 clones, with around 78% occurring once and the leading ten covering 6.3%. This record belongs to a study of cytomegalovirus exposure and HLA in healthy donors. The specimen was PBMCs. V usage is TRBV5-1 and J usage is TRBJ1-2; 9 nucleotides line up with TRBD1. The sequence came from a man aged 45-65 years in good health and CMV-seronegative. CDR3 coding DNA: TGCGCCAGCAGCCGACAGGGGGGGACCTCCTATGGCTACACCTTC. This sequence encodes CASSRQGGTSYGYTF.